This T cell receptor (beta chain) was recorded in a study of radiation and T cells in renal cell carcinoma. As to time point: blood 4 weeks post-SBRT, at nephrectomy. Treatment given: 15 Gy SBRT to primary tumor, nephrectomy 4 weeks later. Nephrectomy followed 15 Gy stereotactic body radiation by 4 weeks. The tumor was a clear cell renal cell carcinoma. Trimming removed 4 bases from V and 1 base from J, with 15 bases in between. This CDR3 contains 16 residues. The germline CDR1 and CDR2 sequences are SGHAT and FQNNGV. Study findings and constraints: Pretreatment tumor biopsies were lacking, so baseline clonotypes are unknown.

On this clone: The antigen is not known.

Some clones are missing from TCRdb's copy, which holds only in-frame ones; the method was immunoSEQ multiplex PCR. The sample lists roughly 58,000 clones, around three quarters occurring once. Sequenced here: blood, sampled from a patient whose treatment included radiotherapy and nephrectomy. This sequence was found in a man in his fifties or sixties with renal cell carcinoma. V is TRBV11-2 and J is TRBJ2-3; D could derive from TRBD1 or TRBD2 (6 bases each). This CDR3 reads CASSSLGGLGTDTQYF. In DNA, the CDR3 is TGTGCCAGCAGCTCCCTGGGGGGCCTGGGCACAGATACGCAGTATTTT.